This is a list of T cell receptor beta chains from one sample in a study of a mutant IDH1 vaccine in newly diagnosed glioma. Using immunoSEQ multiplex PCR, the repertoire was profiled, and TCRdb retains in-frame clones only, with some absent. In the table there are 30,000 to 35,000 clones, 70% to 90% of which are singletons. Sequencing used PBMCs, obtained from a glioma patient treated with radiotherapy, temozolomide or both. The origin of the receptors is a woman in her thirties or forties with glioma. The CDR3 runs from the conserved cysteine through the conserved F or W. The order of the fields is V gene, clone size, D gene, J gene, CDR3 DNA, CDR3 protein. D genes are given only for firm matches. Not every row has a clone size; where given, it reads once, few, many or a size class.

TRBV2,-,-,TRBJ1-5,TGTGCCAGCAGTGAATCAGGACACCTTCAGCCCCAGCATTTT,CASSESGHLQPQHF
TRBV6-1,few,TRBD1,TRBJ1-5,TGTGCCAGCCTACCTGACAGGGCCAATCAGCCCCAGCATTTT,CASLPDRANQPQHF
TRBV4-1,-,-,TRBJ2-1,TGCGCCAGCAGCCAAGATAGGGGGGGCCGTGGAAATGAGCAGTTCTTC,CASSQDRGGRGNEQFF
TRBV7-2,-,TRBD2,TRBJ2-3,TGTGCCAGCAGCTTAGCGGGCGGGAGGCGGGATACGCAGTATTTT,CASSLAGGRRDTQYF
TRBV7-2,-,-,TRBJ2-3,TGTGCCAGCAGCTTAGGAAATTCGGCAGATACGCAGTATTTT,CASSLGNSADTQYF
TRBV6-5,few,-,TRBJ2-5,TGTGCCAGCAGTAAGGACAGCCAAGAGACCCAGTACTTC,CASSKDSQETQYF
TRBV7-2,-,-,TRBJ2-5,TGTGCCAGCAGCACCCATAGCGGAGTAAAACAAGAGACCCAGTACTTC,CASSTHSGVKQETQYF
TRBV6-1,-,-,TRBJ2-1,TGTGCCAGCAGTTTAGTCATTGAGCTTAGGCAGTTCTTC,CASSLVIELRQFF
TRBV5-1,-,TRBD2,TRBJ2-7,TGCGCCAGCAGCTTGGGGTCTAGCGGGGGGGTCAACGAGCAGTACTTC,CASSLGSSGGVNEQYF
TRBV5-1,-,TRBD2,TRBJ2-7,TGCGCCAGCAGCCTGGACTCCGGTAGCGGGGCCCTGTACTTC,CASSLDSGSGALYF
TRBV4-1,-,-,TRBJ2-1,TGCGCCAGCAGCCTTGGGTGGGGGCTGGGCAACAACAATGAGCAGTTCTTC,CASSLGWGLGNNNEQFF
TRBV25-1,-,TRBD1,TRBJ1-2,TGTGCCAGCAGTGCGACAGGGCTCCCTCTTATCAGCTACACCTTC,CASSATGLPLISYTF
TRBV30,-,TRBD2,TRBJ2-3,TGTGCCTGGAGTGTACAGACTAGCTGGGAGACAGATACGCAGTATTTT,CAWSVQTSWETDTQYF
TRBV6-5,-,-,TRBJ1-6,TGTGCCAGCAGTTACGGACAATATAATTCACCCCTCCACTTT,CASSYGQYNSPLHF
TRBV19,-,-,TRBJ1-1,TGTGCCAGTAGTATTGAAGGGGGTAGCACTGAAGCTTTCTTT,CASSIEGGSTEAFF
TRBV9,-,-,TRBJ1-2,TGTGCCAGCAGCGCCCGGACCCGGAATGGCTACACCTTC,CASSARTRNGYTF
TRBV19,-,TRBD1,TRBJ1-1,TGTGCCAGTAGTATACGACAGGGGATTTTTAGGACTGAAGCTTTCTTT,CASSIRQGIFRTEAFF
TRBV2,few,TRBD2,TRBJ2-3,TGTGCCTCAGCCGCAGCGGGAGTAGGAGATACGCAGTATTTT,CASAAAGVGDTQYF
TRBV27,-,-,TRBJ1-1,TGTGCCAGCAGTTTAAACGGACCAGTAGGGGCTTTCTTT,CASSLNGPVGAFF
TRBV2,-,-,TRBJ2-2,TGTGCCAGCAGTGAAGTGGACCCCGGCGGGGCCGGGGAGCTGTTTTTT,CASSEVDPGGAGELFF
TRBV5-5,-,-,TRBJ1-2,TGTGCCAGCAGCTTGGGGGGGAGCGTTAACTATGGCTACACCTTC,CASSLGGSVNYGYTF
TRBV7-2,-,TRBD1,TRBJ2-7,TGTGCCAGCAGCTTCCGGGACAGGGGGCTTGAGCAGTACTTC,CASSFRDRGLEQYF
TRBV5-1,once,TRBD1,TRBJ1-2,TGCGCCAGCAGCCCGGGGGGGACAGCTCTGAACTATGGCTACACCTTC,CASSPGGTALNYGYTF
TRBV11-3,-,-,TRBJ2-2,TGTGCCAGCAGCTTATTTGGGACCGGGGAGCTGTTTTTT,CASSLFGTGELFF
TRBV18,-,TRBD2,TRBJ2-7,TGTGCCAGCTCACCTTACCGGGGGGACTACGAGCAGTACTTC,CASSPYRGDYEQYF
TRBV7-8,-,TRBD1,TRBJ2-7,TGTGCCAGCAGCTTCACGTCGGTCGGGACAGGGGCCTACGAGCAGTACTTC,CASSFTSVGTGAYEQYF
TRBV19,-,TRBD1,TRBJ1-2,TGTGCCAGTAGTATAGCGACAGGGACTGACTATGGCTACACCTTC,CASSIATGTDYGYTF
TRBV19,-,-,TRBJ1-1,TGTGCCAGTAGTATTGGACACAGAATGAACACTGAAGCTTTCTTT,CASSIGHRMNTEAFF
TRBV5-1,-,-,TRBJ2-2,TGCGCCAGCAGCTCTGACCCTGTCAGAGCGGACACCGGGGAGCTGTTTTTT,CASSSDPVRADTGELFF
TRBV4-1,-,-,TRBJ1-1,TGCGCCAGCAGCCTCAAGAGGAACACTGAAGCTTTCTTT,CASSLKRNTEAFF
TRBV6-7,-,-,TRBJ1-1,TGTGCCAGCAGTTACCGCCTGGGGATTAACACTGAAGCTTTCTTT,CASSYRLGINTEAFF
TRBV4-3,-,TRBD2,TRBJ2-3,TGCGCCAGCAGCCCAAGCGGGGGGAGCACAGATACGCAGTATTTT,CASSPSGGSTDTQYF
TRBV29-1,-,-,TRBJ1-1,TGCAGCGTTGAATTGGGGGACACTGAAGCTTTCTTT,CSVELGDTEAFF
TRBV6-6,once,-,TRBJ1-5,TGTGCCATCGCACGACAGGACTCCAATCAGCCCCAGCATTTT,CAIARQDSNQPQHF
TRBV29-1,-,TRBD1,TRBJ1-1,TGCAGCGTCAAACCGGGACAGGGCATTGAAGCTTTCTTT,CSVKPGQGIEAFF
TRBV15,-,-,TRBJ2-5,TGTGCCACCAGCAGAGATAATCTAGCCGAAGAGACCCAGTACTTC,CATSRDNLAEETQYF
TRBV27,-,TRBD1,TRBJ2-1,TGTGCCAGCAGTCCGACAGGGGGAGGGTTCAATGAGCAGTTCTTC,CASSPTGGGFNEQFF
TRBV10-3,-,TRBD2,TRBJ2-7,TGTGCCACCACTAGCGGGACCTACGAGCAGTACTTC,CATTSGTYEQYF
TRBV6-1,-,-,TRBJ1-5,TGTGCCAGCAGAAAGGGTGCCAATCAGCCCCAGCATTTT,CASRKGANQPQHF
TRBV4-2,-,-,TRBJ1-1,TGTGCCAGCAGCCTCCAACCTGGGGAGAACACTGAAGCTTTCTTT,CASSLQPGENTEAFF
TRBV19,-,-,TRBJ1-5,TGTGCCAGTAGTGAGGCGAGCAATCAGCCCCAGCATTTT,CASSEASNQPQHF
TRBV14,-,-,TRBJ2-7,TGTGCCAGCAGCCAACAGGGTACCTCGTCTAGCTTC,CASSQQGTSSSF
TRBV27,-,-,TRBJ2-3,TGTGCCAGCAGTTTAAGGGGGGCCACAGATACGCAGTATTTT,CASSLRGATDTQYF
TRBV2,few,-,TRBJ2-7,TGTGCCAGCACCAAACAGGGTATAGGCGAGCAGTACTTC,CASTKQGIGEQYF
TRBV6-5,-,-,TRBJ1-4,TGTGCCAGCAGTTACCGGGGAGGGTCTTGGCGGGAAAAACTGTTTTTT,CASSYRGGSWREKLFF
TRBV19,-,-,TRBJ2-2,TGTGCCAGTAGTATAGGAGGACCCGGGGAGCTGTTTTTT,CASSIGGPGELFF